These 9 T cell receptor beta chains originate from one sample sequenced in a study of cytomegalovirus exposure and HLA in healthy donors. The PCR employed 60 Vbeta primers together with 13 Jbeta primers. Measured with immunoSEQ multiplex PCR; TCRdb has only the in-frame clones, and not every one. There are almost 200,000 clones in the sample; 65% to 80% occur only once, and around 4.3% lies in the top ten. Sample: PBMCs. The source of these receptors is a woman aged 30 to 39 in good health and CMV-seropositive.

The chain is built from TRBV6-6 and TRBJ2-5, with 8 bases fitting TRBD1. The CDR3 length is 15 residues. Germline values: CDR1 MNHNY, CDR2 SVGAGI (reference sequence). V lost 7 bases to trimming and J lost 5 bases; unmatched junction nucleotides: 12. The CDR3: CASTRTGIVGETQYF. The CDR3 nucleotides are TGTGCCAGCACCAGGACAGGGATCGTGGGGGAGACCCAGTACTTC.

Here the CDR3 reads CASSLSTGGYNEQFF. CDR3 in DNA: TGTGCCAGCAGCTTAAGCACGGGGGGATACAATGAGCAGTTCTTC. The gene calls are TRBV7-2 and TRBJ2-1, with TRBD2 matching over 7 bases. Germline CDR1 SGHTA, CDR2 FQGNSA. Germline trimming cut 2 bases from V and 4 bases from J; bases unmatched to any gene: 5. This CDR3 contains 15 residues.

The V call is TRBV6-5, the J call TRBJ2-3; D unclear. Per germline, CDR1 MNHEY and CDR2 SVGAGI. V was pared by 0 bases and J by 6 bases, with 10 bases between. The CDR3 sequence is 14 residues long. The CDR3 DNA sequence: TGTGCCAGCAGTTACTCTCCTAGTAAGGATACGCAGTATTTT. This encodes CASSYSPSKDTQYF.

The rearrangement joins TRBV6-5 to TRBJ2-1, with D possibly TRBD2 on 7 matching bases. The CDR3 contains 16 residues. Germline V gene lookup returns CDR1 MNHEY and CDR2 SVGAGI. Trimming cost V 2 bases and J 0 bases, with 11 bases left between them. The CDR3 sequence is CASSYGGGGSYNEQFF. The CDR3 DNA is TGTGCCAGCAGTTACGGGGGAGGGGGCTCCTACAATGAGCAGTTCTTC.

The chain has TRBV6-6 and TRBJ2-7; TRBD2 matches 7 bases. The CDR3 runs 13 residues. Per germline, CDR1 MNHNY and CDR2 SVGAGI (reference sequence). The V segment lost 11 bases and the J segment 0 bases; nucleotides outside the gene matches: 7. CDR3 sequence (DNA): TGTGCCTCGGGGCGGGGGAGCTCCTACGAGCAGTACTTC. Translating gives CASGRGSSYEQYF.

This chain links TRBV18 with TRBJ2-5; the D gene is possibly TRBD1 (6 bases). CDR1 is KGHSH, CDR2 LQKENI, per germline. This CDR3 is 14 amino acids long. Trimming removed 2 bases at V and 2 bases at J, with 9 bases between. CDR3 in amino acids: CASSPKDRQETQYF. The CDR3 DNA reads as TGTGCCAGCTCACCAAAGGACAGACAAGAGACCCAGTACTTC. Full variable domain (remainder filled in from reference TRBV18 and TRBJ2-5): NAGVMQNPRHLVRRRGQEARLRCSPMKGHSHVYWYRQLPEEGLKFMVYLQKENIIDESGMPKERFSAEFPKEGPSILRIQQVVRGDSAAYFCASSPKDRQETQYFGPGTRLLVL.

The chain couples TRBV4-3 to TRBJ1-1; the D gene is possibly TRBD1 (5 bases). This CDR3 contains 14 residues. The V end lost 0 bases, the J end lost 8 bases, and 13 bases lay between the germline ends. Germline V gene sequence: CDR1 LGHNA, CDR2 YSLEER. CDR3 residues: CASSQEVWTPEAFF. As DNA, the CDR3 is TGCGCCAGCAGCCAAGAAGTGTGGACACCGGAAGCTTTCTTT.

CDR3: CASSPWQGVRNEQFF. CDR3 DNA sequence: TGTGCCAGCTCACCTTGGCAGGGTGTACGCAATGAGCAGTTCTTC. The chain uses TRBV18 and TRBJ2-1, with a possible D match to TRBD1 (5 bases). The germline gives CDR1 KGHSH, CDR2 LQKENI. Trimming took 3 bases from V and 6 from J, leaving 15 bases between them. The CDR3 is 15 amino acids.

This clone is a singleton in its sample. The chain has TRBV6-1 and TRBJ1-3; a possible D gene is TRBD1 (6 bases). The V gene lost 7 bases and the J gene lost 4 bases, with 14 bases spanning the gap. The CDR3 is made up of 14 amino acids. Germline values: CDR1 MNHNS, CDR2 SASEGT. The CDR3 DNA is TGTGCCAGCACCTTGGACAGCGGAGGAAACACCATATATTTT. Protein: CASTLDSGGNTIYF.